Listed below are T cell receptor beta chains from one sample, sequenced in a study of T cells in Graves' hyperthyroidism and ophthalmopathy. A single record per CDR3 protein comes from TCRdb applying MiXCR to the multiplex PCR reads. The sample includes about 480,000 distinct CDR3 sequences, approximately 25% seen only once; the top ten take roughly 10%. Sequenced input: blood. Every receptor here comes from a woman aged 25 to 39 with Graves' ophthalmopathy. Each CDR3 is given with its conserved first and last residue. D genes are given only for firm matches. Clone sizes are given selectively: once, few, many, or a class where the clone is expanded.

D gene	clone size	J gene	V gene	CDR3 DNA	CDR3 protein
TRBD1	many	TRBJ1-2	TRBV6-2/TRBV6-3	TGTGCCAGCAACGGGGGACAGTTTAACTATGGCTACACCTTC	CASNGGQFNYGYTF
-	many	TRBJ1-2	TRBV5-5	TGTGCCAGCAGCTTGGCGCTTCGCGGTAACTATGGCTACACCTTC	CASSLALRGNYGYTF
TRBD1	many	TRBJ2-7	TRBV6-1	TGTGCCAGCAGTGGGTGGTCGGACAGGACAGCCTACGAGCAGTACTTC	CASSGWSDRTAYEQYF
-	-	TRBJ1-1	TRBV30	TGTGCCTGGGGTCGCAGGGGAGCTTTCTTT	CAWGRRGAFF
-	few	TRBJ1-2	TRBV6-5	TGTGCCAGCAGTTACAGGGAGGATGACGGCTACACCTTC	CASSYREDDGYTF
TRBD1	many	TRBJ1-1	TRBV27	TGTGCCAGCAGAACGGACAGGGGGCCTGGCACTGAAGCTTTCTTT	CASRTDRGPGTEAFF
TRBD1	many	TRBJ1-1	TRBV6-1	TGTGCCAGCAGTAAACAGGGGGCTGAAGCTTTCTTT	CASSKQGAEAFF
TRBD1	-	TRBJ1-3	TRBV2	TGTGCCAGCAGTGCCGGACAGGAACTCTCTGGAAACACCATATATTTT	CASSAGQELSGNTIYF
-	-	TRBJ2-7	TRBV5-1	TGCGCCAGCAGCCAACAGGGGGGGTCCTACGAGCAGTACTTC	CASSQQGGSYEQYF
TRBD1	-	TRBJ2-3	TRBV6-5	TGTGCCAGCAGTTTTCCCGGGACAGGGGGCAAAGATACGCAGTATTTT	CASSFPGTGGKDTQYF
-	many	TRBJ2-7	TRBV20-1	TGCAGTGCGGACAGTCAAATGTCGTACGAGCAGTACTTC	CSADSQMSYEQYF
TRBD2	many	TRBJ2-7	TRBV20-1	TGCAGTGCTAGAGATACGGCTAGCGGGGGAGTCTACGAGCAGTACTTC	CSARDTASGGVYEQYF
TRBD1	many	TRBJ1-2	TRBV19	TGTGCCAGTAGTATGGGCCAGGGGGACGGCTACACCTTC	CASSMGQGDGYTF
-	many	TRBJ1-2	TRBV7-2	TGTGCCAGCAGCAGCCGGGACCTAATCTATGGCTACACCTTC	CASSSRDLIYGYTF
TRBD1	many	TRBJ1-5	TRBV12-3/TRBV12-4	TGTGCCAGCAGTTCCCCGCGACAGGGCCAGAGCAATCAGCCCCAGCATTTT	CASSSPRQGQSNQPQHF
-	-	TRBJ1-3	TRBV20-1	TGCAGTGCTACCCCAGGGGTTGGAAACACCATATATTTT	CSATPGVGNTIYF
-	many	TRBJ1-6	TRBV6-2/TRBV6-3	TGTGCCAGCCATCACATCGGATCACCCCTCCACTTT	CASHHIGSPLHF
-	many	TRBJ2-4	TRBV19	TGTGCCAGTATCGACAGAGCCAAAAACATTCAGTACTTC	CASIDRAKNIQYF
-	many	TRBJ2-7	TRBV11-2	TGTGCCAGCAGCCTGCCGGTAAGCTACGAGCAGTACTTC	CASSLPVSYEQYF
-	few	TRBJ2-7	TRBV6-1	TGTGCCAGCAGCCCGTTATGGGACGGGAACTACGAGCAGTACTTC	CASSPLWDGNYEQYF
TRBD1	few	TRBJ2-7	TRBV7-2	TGTGCCAGCAGCGGACGACAGGGGTACGAGCAGTACTTC	CASSGRQGYEQYF
-	many	TRBJ2-2	TRBV19	TGTGCCAGTAGTTACGGGGGACACGGGGAGCTGTTTTTT	CASSYGGHGELFF
-	once	TRBJ2-2	TRBV4-1	TGCGCCAGCAGCCAAGATCGTGACTATTTTTCGAACACCGGGGAGCTGTTGTTT	CASSQDRDYFSNTGELLF
-	-	TRBJ1-2	TRBV28	TGTGCCAGCAGTTTCAGACAGCCCTACTATGGCTACACCTTC	CASSFRQPYYGYTF
-	once	TRBJ2-7	TRBV19	TGTGCCAGTAGTACGCCCGGGGGATCCTACGAGCAGTACTTC	CASSTPGGSYEQYF
-	many	TRBJ1-2	TRBV11-2	TGTGCCAGCAGCTTTTCAGACAACTATGGCTACACCTTC	CASSFSDNYGYTF
-	-	TRBJ1-2	TRBV3-1	TGTGCCAGCAGCCTCTCCCGGGACTACACCTTC	CASSLSRDYTF
-	few	TRBJ1-3	TRBV12-3/TRBV12-4	TGTGCCAGCAGTTTTTCGGGGGAGGGATACTCTGGAAACACCATATATTTT	CASSFSGEGYSGNTIYF
TRBD2	-	TRBJ2-7	TRBV11-2	TGTGCCAGCAGCCGCGGGACTAGCGGGGGTGTCTCCTACGAGCAGTACTTC	CASSRGTSGGVSYEQYF
-	many	TRBJ2-7	TRBV18	TGTGCCAGCTCACCATTAGACGAGTACGAGCAGTACTTC	CASSPLDEYEQYF
TRBD2	-	TRBJ2-7	TRBV2	TGTGCCAGCAGTGAGTGGCTAGCGGGAGGGCCGGGATCCTACGAGCAGTACTTC	CASSEWLAGGPGSYEQYF
-	-	TRBJ2-5	TRBV15	TGTGCCACCAGCAGTAGTGTTTACCAAGAGACCCAGTACTTC	CATSSSVYQETQYF
TRBD2	many	TRBJ2-5	TRBV28	TGTGCCAGCACTACGGGGCTAGCGGGGGGCGGAGAGACCCAGTACTTC	CASTTGLAGGGETQYF
TRBD2	many	TRBJ2-7	TRBV10-3	TGTGCCATCCGACGGGGGGTTGAGGAGCAGTACTTC	CAIRRGVEEQYF
-	many	TRBJ2-2	TRBV2	TGTGCCAGCAGTGAAACACGCACCGGGGAGCTGTTTTTT	CASSETRTGELFF
-	-	TRBJ1-2	TRBV30	TGTGCCTTCAGCCCGCCAGGCTACACCTTC	CAFSPPGYTF
-	-	TRBJ2-7	TRBV28	TGTGCCAGCAGTTTGTTTCTAGCTGGATCTTACGAGCAGTACTTC	CASSLFLAGSYEQYF
-	-	TRBJ2-2	TRBV19	TGTGCCAGTAGTATAGAATCTCTAGCTGTAACCGGGGAGCTGTTTTTT	CASSIESLAVTGELFF
-	many	TRBJ1-1	TRBV7-8	TGTGCCAGCAGACCCCTCTCGTGGGGCACTGAAGCTTTCTTT	CASRPLSWGTEAFF
TRBD2	many	TRBJ2-2	TRBV6-1	TGTGCCAGCAGCACTCCGGGGGGGCCCGGGGAGCTGTTTTTT	CASSTPGGPGELFF
-	many	TRBJ1-1	TRBV6-2/TRBV6-3	TGTGCCAGCAGTTACTTCCAGGACACTGAAGCTTTCTTT	CASSYFQDTEAFF
-	-	TRBJ2-5	TRBV6-1	TGTGCCAGCTCTAGATTCGCGGGGAAGACCCAGTACTTC	CASSRFAGKTQYF
-	many	TRBJ1-2	TRBV2	TGTGCCAGCAGTGACAGGGGCGGGTCCTATGGCTACACCTTC	CASSDRGGSYGYTF
TRBD2	many	TRBJ2-2	TRBV28	TGTGCCAGCAACTGGCGGGGGGGCGCCGGGGAGCTGTTTTTT	CASNWRGGAGELFF
TRBD1	many	TRBJ2-4	TRBV6-1	TGTGCCAGCAGTCCTTGGGACAGAGAAAACATTCAGTACTTC	CASSPWDRENIQYF
-	many	TRBJ2-5	TRBV30	TGTGCCTGGAGTGTCGGCAGGGATGAAGAGACCCAGTACTTC	CAWSVGRDEETQYF
-	few	TRBJ1-5	TRBV18	TGTGCCAGCTCCCTCGGGGGGCTAGCTCAGCCCCAGCATTTT	CASSLGGLAQPQHF
-	many	TRBJ1-1	TRBV2	TGTGCCAGCAGTGGGTTTAACGCTGAAGCTTTCTTT	CASSGFNAEAFF